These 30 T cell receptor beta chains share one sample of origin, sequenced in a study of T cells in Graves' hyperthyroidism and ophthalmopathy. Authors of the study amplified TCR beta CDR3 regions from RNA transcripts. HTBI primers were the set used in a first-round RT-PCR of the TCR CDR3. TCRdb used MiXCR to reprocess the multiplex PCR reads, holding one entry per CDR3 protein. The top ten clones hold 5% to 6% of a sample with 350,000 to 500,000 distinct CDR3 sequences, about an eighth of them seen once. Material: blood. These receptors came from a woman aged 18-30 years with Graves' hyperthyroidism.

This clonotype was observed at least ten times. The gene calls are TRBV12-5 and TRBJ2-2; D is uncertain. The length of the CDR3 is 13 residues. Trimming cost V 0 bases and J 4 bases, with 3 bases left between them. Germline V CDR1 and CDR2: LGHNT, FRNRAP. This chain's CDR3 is CASGLVVTGELFF. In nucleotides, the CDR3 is TGTGCTAGTGGTTTGGTCGTCACCGGGGAGCTGTTTTTT.

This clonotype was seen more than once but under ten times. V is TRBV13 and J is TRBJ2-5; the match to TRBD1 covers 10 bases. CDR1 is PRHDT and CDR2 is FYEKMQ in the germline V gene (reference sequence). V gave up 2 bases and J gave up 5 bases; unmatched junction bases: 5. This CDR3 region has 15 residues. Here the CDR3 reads CASSLRTGGAETQYF. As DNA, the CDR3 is TGTGCCAGCAGCTTACGGACAGGGGGTGCGGAGACCCAGTACTTC.

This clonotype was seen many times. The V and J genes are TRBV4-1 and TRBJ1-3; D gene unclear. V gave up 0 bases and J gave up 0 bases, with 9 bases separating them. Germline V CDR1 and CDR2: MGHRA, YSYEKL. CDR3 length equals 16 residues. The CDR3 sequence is CASSQDFWSSGNTIYF. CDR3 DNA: TGCGCCAGCAGCCAAGACTTCTGGAGCTCTGGAAACACCATATATTTT.

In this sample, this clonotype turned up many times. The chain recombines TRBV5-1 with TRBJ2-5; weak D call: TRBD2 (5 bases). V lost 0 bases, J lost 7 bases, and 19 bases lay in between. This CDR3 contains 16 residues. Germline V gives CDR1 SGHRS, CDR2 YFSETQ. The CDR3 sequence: CASSLEGGQRIGTQYF. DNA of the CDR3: TGCGCCAGCAGCTTGGAAGGAGGTCAGAGAATCGGGACCCAGTACTTC.

CDR3 in amino acids: CASRGPASGRMDTQYF. CDR3 bases: TGTGCCAGCAGAGGCCCCGCTAGCGGGAGAATGGATACGCAGTATTTT. This chain links TRBV28 with TRBJ2-3; 10 bases are shared with TRBD2. V lost 6 bases, J lost 6 bases, and 12 bases stayed unmatched. Germline V gene lookup returns CDR1 MDHEN and CDR2 SYDVKM. There are 16 residues in the CDR3.

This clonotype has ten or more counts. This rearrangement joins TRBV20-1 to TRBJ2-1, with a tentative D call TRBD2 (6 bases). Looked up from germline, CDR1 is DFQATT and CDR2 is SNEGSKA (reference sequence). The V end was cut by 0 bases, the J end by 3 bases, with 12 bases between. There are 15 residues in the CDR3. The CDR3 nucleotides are TGCAGTGCTAGAGATCCATGGCGGGACTACAATGAGCAGTTCTTC. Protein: CSARDPWRDYNEQFF.

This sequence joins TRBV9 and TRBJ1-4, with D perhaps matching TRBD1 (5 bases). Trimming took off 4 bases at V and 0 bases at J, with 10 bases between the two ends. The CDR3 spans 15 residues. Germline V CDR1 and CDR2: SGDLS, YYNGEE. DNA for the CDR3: TGTGCCAGCAGCAAAACAGGTGCAACTAATGAAAAACTGTTTTTT. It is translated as CASSKTGATNEKLFF.

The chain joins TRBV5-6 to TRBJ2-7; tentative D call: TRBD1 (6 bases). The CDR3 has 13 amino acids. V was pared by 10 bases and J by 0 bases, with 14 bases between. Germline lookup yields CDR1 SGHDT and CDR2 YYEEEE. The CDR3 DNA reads TGTGCCTCCAGGGGCAGCAACTCCTACGAGCAGTACTTC. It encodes CASRGSNSYEQYF.

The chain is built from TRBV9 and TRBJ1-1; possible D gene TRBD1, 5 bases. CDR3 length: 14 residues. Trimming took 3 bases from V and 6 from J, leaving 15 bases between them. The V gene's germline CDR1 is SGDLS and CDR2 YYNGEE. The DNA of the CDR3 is TGTGCCAGCAGCGGGGGGGGAGGGACCCCTGAAGCTTTCTTT. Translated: CASSGGGGTPEAFF.

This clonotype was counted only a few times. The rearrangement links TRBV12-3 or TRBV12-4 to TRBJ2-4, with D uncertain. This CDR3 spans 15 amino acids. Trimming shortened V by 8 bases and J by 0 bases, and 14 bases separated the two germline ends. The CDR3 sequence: CASATPILAKNIQYF. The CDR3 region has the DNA TGTGCCAGCGCTACCCCGATTCTAGCCAAAAACATTCAGTACTTC.

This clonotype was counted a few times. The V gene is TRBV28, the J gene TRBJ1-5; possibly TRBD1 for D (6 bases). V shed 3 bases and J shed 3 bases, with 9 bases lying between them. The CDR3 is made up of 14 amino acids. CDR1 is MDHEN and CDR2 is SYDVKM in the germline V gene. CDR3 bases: TGTGCCAGCAGTTTTGGACAGATCAATCAGCCCCAGCATTTT. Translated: CASSFGQINQPQHF.

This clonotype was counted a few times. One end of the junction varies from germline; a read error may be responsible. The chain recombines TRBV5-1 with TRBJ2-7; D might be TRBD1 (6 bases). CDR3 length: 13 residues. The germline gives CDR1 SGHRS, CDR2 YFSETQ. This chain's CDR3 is CASSGRGTYEQYF. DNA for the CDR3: TGTGCCAGCTCAGGACGTGGGACATACGAGCAGTACTTC.

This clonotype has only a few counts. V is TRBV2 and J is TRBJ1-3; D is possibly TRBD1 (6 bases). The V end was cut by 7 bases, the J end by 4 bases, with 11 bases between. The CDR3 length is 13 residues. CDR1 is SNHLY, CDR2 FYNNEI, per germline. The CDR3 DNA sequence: TGTGCCAGCACAGGGACATCGGGAAACACCATATATTTT. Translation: CASTGTSGNTIYF.

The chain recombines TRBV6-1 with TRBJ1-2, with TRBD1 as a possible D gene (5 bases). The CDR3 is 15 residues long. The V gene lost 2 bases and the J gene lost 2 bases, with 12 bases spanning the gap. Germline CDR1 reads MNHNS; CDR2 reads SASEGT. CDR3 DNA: TGTGCCAGCAGTGAAAGGAACAGGAACAACTATGGCTACACCTTC. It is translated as CASSERNRNNYGYTF.

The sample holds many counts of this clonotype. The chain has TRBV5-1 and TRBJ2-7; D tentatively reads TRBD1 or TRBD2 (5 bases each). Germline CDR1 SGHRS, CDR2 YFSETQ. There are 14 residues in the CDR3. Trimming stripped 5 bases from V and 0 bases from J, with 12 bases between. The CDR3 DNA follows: TGCGCCAGCAGACTTAGGGACGACTCCTACGAGCAGTACTTC. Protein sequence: CASRLRDDSYEQYF.

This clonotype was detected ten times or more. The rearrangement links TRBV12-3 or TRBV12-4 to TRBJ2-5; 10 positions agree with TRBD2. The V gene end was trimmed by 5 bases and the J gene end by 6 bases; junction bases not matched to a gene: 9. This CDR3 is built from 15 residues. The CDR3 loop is CASSLSSGSTKTQYF. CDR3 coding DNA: TGTGCCAGCAGTCTCTCTAGCGGGAGTACCAAGACCCAGTACTTC.

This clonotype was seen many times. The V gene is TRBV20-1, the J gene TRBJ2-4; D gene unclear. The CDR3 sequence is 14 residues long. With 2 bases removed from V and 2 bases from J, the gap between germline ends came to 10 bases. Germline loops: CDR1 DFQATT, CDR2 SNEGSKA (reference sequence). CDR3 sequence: CSARNYVTKNIQYF. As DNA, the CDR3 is TGCAGTGCTAGAAACTACGTGACCAAAAACATTCAGTACTTC.

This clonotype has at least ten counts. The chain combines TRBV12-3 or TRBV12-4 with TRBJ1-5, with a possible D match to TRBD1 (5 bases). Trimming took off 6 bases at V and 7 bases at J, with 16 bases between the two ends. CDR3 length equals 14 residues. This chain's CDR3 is CASSKGLQSQPQHF. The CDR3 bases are TGTGCCAGCAGCAAGGGACTACAGAGCCAGCCCCAGCATTTT.

This CDR3 reads CASSMLDRLYQPQHF. CDR3 DNA: TGTGCCAGTAGTATGCTGGACAGACTTTATCAGCCCCAGCATTTT. The chain employs TRBV5-5 and TRBJ1-5; possibly TRBD1 for D (6 bases). Germline CDR1 SGHKS, CDR2 YYEKEE (reference sequence). V lost 8 bases, J lost 5 bases, and 20 bases lay in between. The CDR3 is 15 residues long.

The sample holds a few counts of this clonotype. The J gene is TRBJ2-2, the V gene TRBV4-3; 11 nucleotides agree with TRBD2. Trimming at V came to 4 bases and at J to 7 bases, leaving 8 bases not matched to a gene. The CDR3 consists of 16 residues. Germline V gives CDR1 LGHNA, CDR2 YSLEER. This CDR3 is CASSRGSGRAIGELFF. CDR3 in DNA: TGCGCCAGCAGCCGCGGTAGCGGGAGGGCCATCGGGGAGCTGTTTTTT.

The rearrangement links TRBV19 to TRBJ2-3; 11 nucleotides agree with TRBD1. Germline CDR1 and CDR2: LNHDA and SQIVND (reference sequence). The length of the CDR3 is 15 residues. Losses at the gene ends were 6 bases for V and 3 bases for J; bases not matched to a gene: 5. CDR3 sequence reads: CASRYGQGATDTQYF. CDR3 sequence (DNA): TGTGCCAGTAGATACGGACAGGGGGCAACAGATACGCAGTATTTT.

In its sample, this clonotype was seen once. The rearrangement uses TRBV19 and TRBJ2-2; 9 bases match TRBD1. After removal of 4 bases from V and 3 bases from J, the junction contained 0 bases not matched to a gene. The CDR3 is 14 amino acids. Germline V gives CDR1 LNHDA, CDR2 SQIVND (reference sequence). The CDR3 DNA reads TGTGCCAGTAGTAACAGGGGGCACACCGGGGAGCTGTTTTTT. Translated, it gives CASSNRGHTGELFF.

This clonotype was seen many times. CDR3 sequence reads: CASSETSGSQYF. DNA of the CDR3: TGTGCCAGCAGTGAAACTAGCGGGAGTCAGTACTTC. The genes are TRBV6-1 and TRBJ2-7, with 11 nucleotides matching TRBD2. In germline, CDR1 is MNHNS, CDR2 SASEGT. V lost 2 bases and J lost 10; bases outside the gene matches: 1. CDR3 size: 12 residues.

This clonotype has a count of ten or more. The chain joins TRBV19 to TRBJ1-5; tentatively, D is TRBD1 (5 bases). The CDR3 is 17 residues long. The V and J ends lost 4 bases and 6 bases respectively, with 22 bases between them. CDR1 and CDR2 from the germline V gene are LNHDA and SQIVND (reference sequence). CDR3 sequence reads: CASSNLHRQTPSQPQHF. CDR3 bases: TGTGCCAGTAGTAACCTCCATCGACAGACGCCTTCTCAGCCCCAGCATTTT.

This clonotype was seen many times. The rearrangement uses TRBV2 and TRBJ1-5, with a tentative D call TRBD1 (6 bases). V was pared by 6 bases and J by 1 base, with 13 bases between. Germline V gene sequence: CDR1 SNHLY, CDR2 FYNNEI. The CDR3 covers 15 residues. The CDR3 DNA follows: TGTGCCAGCAGGGGAGGGGACACCAGCAATCAGCCCCAGCATTTT. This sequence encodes CASRGGDTSNQPQHF.

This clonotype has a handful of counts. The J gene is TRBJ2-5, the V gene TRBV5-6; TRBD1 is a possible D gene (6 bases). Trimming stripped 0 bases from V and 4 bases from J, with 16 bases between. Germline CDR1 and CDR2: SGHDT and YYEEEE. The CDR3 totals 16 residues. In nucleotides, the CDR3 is TGTGCCAGCAGCTTGGTTGCCCGCCAGGGGCGAGAGACCCAGTACTTC. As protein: CASSLVARQGRETQYF.

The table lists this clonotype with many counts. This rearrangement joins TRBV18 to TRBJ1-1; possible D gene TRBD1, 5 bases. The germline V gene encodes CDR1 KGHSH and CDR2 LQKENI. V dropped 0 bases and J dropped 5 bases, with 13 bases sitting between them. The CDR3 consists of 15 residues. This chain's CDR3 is CASSPPGARLTEAFF. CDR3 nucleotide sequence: TGTGCCAGCTCACCACCCGGGGCACGCCTGACTGAAGCTTTCTTT.

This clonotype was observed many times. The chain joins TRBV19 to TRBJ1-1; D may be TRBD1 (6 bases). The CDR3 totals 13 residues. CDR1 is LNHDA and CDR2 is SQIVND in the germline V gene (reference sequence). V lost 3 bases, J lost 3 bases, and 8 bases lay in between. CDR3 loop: CASSINRDTEAFF. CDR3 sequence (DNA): TGTGCCAGTAGTATTAACAGGGACACTGAAGCTTTCTTT.

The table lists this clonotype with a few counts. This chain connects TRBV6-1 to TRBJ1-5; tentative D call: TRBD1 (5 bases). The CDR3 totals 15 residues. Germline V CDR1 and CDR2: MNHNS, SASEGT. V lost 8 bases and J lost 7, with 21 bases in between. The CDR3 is CASDTPTEAGQPQHF. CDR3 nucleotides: TGTGCCAGCGATACACCGACAGAGGCAGGACAGCCCCAGCATTTT.

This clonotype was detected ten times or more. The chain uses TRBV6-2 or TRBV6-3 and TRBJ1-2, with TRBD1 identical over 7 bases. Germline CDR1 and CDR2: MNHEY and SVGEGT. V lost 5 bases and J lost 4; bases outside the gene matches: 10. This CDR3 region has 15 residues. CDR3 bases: TGTGCCAGCAGTCGGAAGGGACAGCGCGCCTATGGCTACACCTTC. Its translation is CASSRKGQRAYGYTF.